This record covers a single T cell receptor beta chain. The source of the sample is a study of cytotoxic CD8 clonotypes in ibrutinib-treated CLL. Target depth was 1 in 200,000 to 1 in 1 million T cells, about 10x per clonotype. This table comes from immunoSEQ multiplex PCR, and its TCRdb copy is limited to in-frame clones, with some not included. In the table there are 35,000 or so clones, about two thirds of which are singletons. Germline V gives CDR1 MDHEN, CDR2 SYDVKM. The CDR3 is 14 amino acids. V was clipped by 3 bases and J by 1 base, with 9 bases between them. The input for sequencing was PBMCs, taken at disease progression, from a patient treated with ibrutinib. This TCR derives from a human donor with chronic lymphocytic leukemia. V is TRBV28 and J is TRBJ1-2; maybe TRBD1 (6 bases). CDR3 sequence (DNA): TGTGCCAGCAGTTTTTGGGACAATAACTATGGCTACACCTTC. Its translation: CASSFWDNNYGYTF.